This T cell receptor beta chain was observed in a study of CD8 T cells in Susac syndrome. The authors reverse transcribed 0.5 to 1 ug RNA with random hexamers. immunoSEQ multiplex PCR amplified TCR beta CDR3 across 54 Vbeta, 13 Jbeta. TCRdb reprocessed the immunoSEQ multiplex PCR reads with MiXCR, giving one entry per CDR3 protein. The sample carries over 80,000 distinct CDR3 sequences, 94% recorded once. Germline V gene data show CDR1 as DFQATT and CDR2 as SNEGSKA (reference sequence). Trimming took off 3 bases at V and 7 bases at J, with 12 bases between the two ends. CDR3 size: 13 residues. This sequence originates from a human donor with Susac syndrome. The sample comprised CD8+ T cells from PBMCs. The J gene is TRBJ2-2, the V gene TRBV20-1; TRBD2 might be the D (6 bases). The CDR3 region has the DNA TGCAGTGCTAGGTGGGGGGATCACGGGGAGCTGTTTTTT. It specifies CSARWGDHGELFF.